This entry concerns a single T cell receptor beta chain. This entry is derived from a study of blood T cell repertoires in COVID-19. Study details: The study drew acute and convalescent COVID-19 samples from the United States, Italy and Spain.

Germline CDR1 is LNHDA and CDR2 is SQIVND (reference sequence). CDR3 size: 14 residues. Trimming cost V 4 bases and J 5 bases, with 14 bases left between them. Data came from immunoSEQ multiplex PCR; TCRdb stores just in-frame clones and leaves some out. The sample lists roughly 410,000 clones, 75% to 90% occurring once. Sample: peripheral blood. This TCR derives from a woman between 40 and 55 years old with COVID-19, enrolled during active disease. The V gene is TRBV19, the J gene TRBJ1-2, with D possibly TRBD1 on 6 matching bases. CDR3 DNA sequence: TGTGCCAGTAGTACTGCCAGGGGAGCATATGGCTACACCTTC. The encoded protein is CASSTARGAYGYTF.